The present TCR beta chain was sequenced within a study of regulatory T cells in long-lasting Graves disease. The sample's time point: newly diagnosed GD, antithyroid drugs for less than 3 months. The TCR library was made from RNA that had been extracted from PBMCs in TRIzol. Peripheral blood, at roughly 9 milliliters, went into EDTA tubes. Losses at the gene ends were 11 bases for V and 3 bases for J; bases not matched to a gene: 10. There are 14 residues in the CDR3. Germline V gene lookup returns CDR1 MNHNS and CDR2 SASEGT. Investigators prepared the TCR beta libraries by applying iRepertoire HTBI primers and Arm-PCR of CDR3 regions. Using its own MiXCR run on the multiplex PCR reads, TCRdb lists one record per CDR3 protein. Here the sample spans 540,000 or so distinct CDR3 sequences, less than 15% being singletons. This clonotype was detected a few times. These sequences were also reported in another study, on T cells in Graves' hyperthyroidism and ophthalmopathy. That paper states: Most clonotypes expanded in the thyroid (above 0.001) were also present in blood. The model predicted ophthalmopathy a median approximately 6 months before onset.

The TCR originated in a young man with Graves disease. The rearrangement joins TRBV6-1 to TRBJ2-7; 10 nucleotides line up with TRBD2. This specimen was peripheral blood mononuclear cells (PBMCs), taken at new diagnosis, from a patient treated with antithyroid drugs. The CDR3, as DNA: TGTGCCGCAAAGGTAGGACTAGCGGACTACGAGCAGTACTTC. Its protein product is CAAKVGLADYEQYF.